The 20 T cell receptor beta chains in this list originate from one sample, sequenced in a study of T cell repertoires in cytomegalovirus infection (dated by TCRdb to the late 2010s). No cognate antigen is known for these TCRs. Sequencing used an Illumina HiSeq 1500. TCRdb took the public reads, trimmed them with fastp at Q25, ran MiXCR for clone calling and kept in-frame beta chains. Every entry covers one CDR3 protein and lists the most common genes and DNA from its rows. This sample gives 570,000 or so distinct CDR3 sequences in total; 40% of them show up just once. Around 48% of the sample rests with the top ten. The meaning of the sample's treatment or condition label: in vitro stimulation with specific CMV peptide epitopes to enrich CMV-specific T cells. The sequencing here drew on cultured PBMCs, taken from culture after CMV antigen stimulation. The source of these receptors is a human donor in good health (CMV status not recorded). Some clones in this sample may be carry-over from other donors' samples.

This clonotype was detected only a few times. The chain has TRBV5-6 and TRBJ1-5, with 9 nucleotides matching TRBD1. The CDR3 is made up of 14 amino acids. Germline CDR1 reads SGHDT; CDR2 reads YYEEEE. Unmatched junction bases numbered 6, after V lost 4 bases and J lost 7 bases. The CDR3 nucleotides read TGTGCCAGCAGCAGAGGGACAGGGTTCCAGCCCCAGCATTTT. Protein sequence: CASSRGTGFQPQHF.

The chain employs TRBV29-1 and TRBJ2-5; D is unclear. The V end lost 4 bases, the J end lost 0 bases, and 9 bases lay between the germline ends. This CDR3 is built from 13 residues. Germline loops: CDR1 SQVTM, CDR2 ANQGSEA. The CDR3 DNA is TGCAGCGTTGTCGACACCTACCAAGAGACCCAGTACTTC. Residues: CSVVDTYQETQYF.

In this sample, this clonotype turned up a few times. CDR3 sequence: CASSEVGNGERQYF. The CDR3 nucleotides are TGTGCCAGCAGTGAAGTTGGGAACGGGGAAAGGCAGTACTTC. The chain couples TRBV6-1 to TRBJ2-7; tentatively, D is TRBD2 (5 bases). Trimming took off 1 base at V and 9 bases at J, with 16 bases between the two ends. The V gene's germline CDR1 is MNHNS and CDR2 SASEGT. The CDR3 extends over 14 amino acids.

This clonotype was seen ten or more times. The CDR3 coding sequence is TGTGCCAGCAGCTTAGGGACTAGCCTGCAGAATGAGCAGTTCTTC. This sequence encodes CASSLGTSLQNEQFF. The rearrangement uses TRBV7-8 and TRBJ2-1; 8 bases are shared with TRBD2. Germline CDR1 reads SGHVS; CDR2 reads FQNEAQ. The CDR3 is made up of 15 amino acids. Losses at the gene ends were 1 base for V and 7 bases for J; bases not matched to a gene: 6.

This clonotype was seen repeatedly, ten times or more. The CDR3 DNA reads as TGTGCCAGCAGTCCCCGACAGCACGGATGGGAGCAGTATTTT. Its protein product is CASSPRQHGWEQYF. The V call is TRBV6-6, the J call TRBJ2-3; D possibly corresponds to TRBD1 (5 bases). This CDR3 has 14 amino acids. Germline V gene sequence: CDR1 MNHNY, CDR2 SVGAGI (reference sequence). V dropped 5 bases and J dropped 11 bases, with 20 bases sitting between them.

Worth noting for this clonotype: This could be a read error, since a much larger clone is one nucleotide away. Because it lacks the conserved phenylalanine or tryptophan at the end, this CDR3 is likely a read error. The chain couples TRBV7-2 to TRBJ1-1; maybe TRBD1 (6 bases). The CDR3 has 13 amino acids. Germline-derived CDR1 and CDR2 are SGHTA and FQGNSA. Trimming removed 5 bases at V and 4 bases at J, with 11 bases between. CDR3 sequence (DNA): TGTGCCAGCAGCCCGCCGGGGGCCACTGAAGCTTTCCTT. The encoded protein is CASSPPGATEAFL.

The rearrangement uses TRBV7-2 and TRBJ2-1; 13 nucleotides match TRBD2. Germline V gene lookup returns CDR1 SGHTA and CDR2 FQGNSA. The CDR3 loop spans 16 amino acids. Unmatched junction bases numbered 13, after V lost 7 bases and J lost 10 bases. CDR3 amino acids: CASTPLGLAGAGEQFF. CDR3 in DNA: TGTGCCAGCACCCCACTAGGACTAGCGGGAGCTGGAGAGCAGTTCTTC.

In this sample, this clonotype turned up a few times. This chain links TRBV4-3 with TRBJ1-4; the D is unclear. The CDR3 is made up of 13 amino acids. Germline CDR1 is LGHNA and CDR2 is YSLEER. Trimming left V 1 base short and J 4 bases short, with 4 bases between. For the CDR3, the DNA is TGCGCCAGCAGCCAAGTCCTTAATGAAAAACTGTTTTTT. Amino acids: CASSQVLNEKLFF.

The J gene is TRBJ1-6, the V gene TRBV4-2; D is undetermined. This CDR3 is built from 14 residues. V dropped 1 base and J dropped 5 bases, with 6 bases sitting between them. The germline CDR1 and CDR2 sequences are LGHNA and YNFKEQ. The chain's CDR3 is CASSQGNNNSPLHF. The CDR3 DNA follows: TGTGCCAGCAGCCAAGGGAACAATAATTCACCCCTCCACTTT.

J is TRBJ2-7 and V is TRBV5-1, with D perhaps TRBD1 (6 bases). Per germline, CDR1 SGHRS and CDR2 YFSETQ. There are 16 residues in the CDR3. Trimming took off 5 bases at V and 4 bases at J, with 22 bases between the two ends. Here the CDR3 reads CASRPQVRGVIYEQYF. The CDR3 DNA follows: TGCGCCAGCAGGCCCCAGGTCAGGGGCGTTATATACGAGCAGTACTTC.

This rearrangement joins TRBV6-1 to TRBJ2-3; 11 nucleotides agree with TRBD2. This CDR3 has 16 amino acids. CDR1 and CDR2 (germline): MNHNS, SASEGT. J lost 6 bases, V lost 5 bases, and 10 bases had no gene match. In DNA form, the CDR3 reads TGTGCCAGCAGTCAAGGGACTAGCGGAAGTGGGGATACGCAGTATTTT. Its protein is CASSQGTSGSGDTQYF.

This chain joins TRBV19 and TRBJ1-1, with D perhaps TRBD1 (5 bases). The CDR3 totals 15 residues. Germline V gene sequence: CDR1 LNHDA, CDR2 SQIVND (reference sequence). V lost 0 bases, J lost 3 bases, and 11 bases lay in between. CDR3 DNA sequence: TGTGCCAGTAGTATAGATGTCGGGGGTGACACTGAAGCTTTCTTT. Its translation is CASSIDVGGDTEAFF.

The chain carries TRBV5-3 and TRBJ2-1; 14 nucleotides line up with TRBD2. TRBV5-3 is noted as an ORF with a role that remains uncertain. The CDR3 sequence is 16 residues long. V was pared by 8 bases and J by 7 bases, with 11 bases of the junction left unmatched. Here the CDR3 reads CASSPGGLAGANEQFF. The DNA for the CDR3 is TGTGCCAGCAGCCCGGGGGGACTAGCGGGGGCAAATGAGCAGTTCTTC.

Points on this clonotype: An end of the junction differs from the germline gene, which may be a read error. The chain has TRBV7-2 and TRBJ1-1, with D perhaps TRBD1 (5 bases). The V gene's germline CDR1 is SGHTA and CDR2 FQGNSA. The CDR3 extends over 14 amino acids. CDR3 sequence reads: CVSSSRGENTEAFF. As DNA, the CDR3 is TGTGTCAGCAGCAGCCGGGGCGAGAACACTGAAGCTTTCTTT.

The gene calls are TRBV19 and TRBJ1-4; tentative D call: TRBD1 (6 bases). The CDR3 length is 17 residues. Germline assignment: CDR1 LNHDA and CDR2 SQIVND (reference sequence). The V and J ends lost 5 bases and 7 bases respectively, with 23 bases between them. The CDR3 spells CASSPGEAGVFGEKLFF. The CDR3 DNA is TGTGCCAGTAGTCCAGGCGAGGCAGGGGTTTTCGGTGAAAAACTGTTTTTT.

This clonotype showed up just a few times. The chain uses TRBV7-2 and TRBJ2-3, with 14 bases aligning to TRBD2. V dropped 4 bases and J dropped 3; count of bases not matched to a gene: 6. From germline, CDR1 is SGHTA and CDR2 FQGNSA. The CDR3 contains 17 residues. The CDR3 DNA is TGTGCCAGCAGCTCGACCGGGACTAGCGGGGGAACAGATACGCAGTATTTT. Translation: CASSSTGTSGGTDTQYF.

V is TRBV18 and J is TRBJ2-2, with 9 bases identical to TRBD1. Germline-derived CDR1 and CDR2 are KGHSH and LQKENI. The CDR3 contains 16 residues. J lost 5 bases, V lost 3 bases, and 7 bases had no gene match. CDR3 sequence: CASSPSTGGRTGELFF. The CDR3 region has the DNA TGTGCCAGCTCACCTTCGACAGGGGGTCGGACCGGGGAGCTGTTTTTT.

The rearrangement joins TRBV5-4 to TRBJ2-4; D assignment may be TRBD1 or TRBD2 (5 bases each). The CDR3 totals 13 residues. Trimming took 2 bases from V and 7 from J, leaving 10 bases between them. The germline CDR1 and CDR2 sequences are SGHNT and YYREEE (reference sequence). CDR3 protein: CASSLNWGNIQYF. As DNA, the CDR3 is TGTGCCAGCAGCTTAAATTGGGGGAACATTCAGTACTTC.

This clonotype was picked up many times. V usage is TRBV7-8 and J usage is TRBJ2-5, with D hard to call. This CDR3 is built from 10 residues. The V gene's germline CDR1 is SGHVS and CDR2 FQNEAQ. V lost 4 bases, J lost 4 bases, and 1 base lay in between. The CDR3 nucleotides are TGTGCCAGCAGCTCAGAGACCCAGTACTTC. Translating it yields CASSSETQYF. Variable domain in full (rest from reference TRBV7-8 and TRBJ2-5): GAGVSQSPRYKVAKRGQDVALRCDPISGHVSLFWYQQALGQGPEFLTYFQNEAQLDKSGLPSDRFFAERPEGSVSTLKIQRTQQEDSAVYLCASSSETQYFGPGTRLLVL.

The chain uses TRBV7-9 and TRBJ1-2; unclear D gene. The germline V and J ends were trimmed by 1 base and 2 bases, with 14 bases remaining between them. CDR3 length: 16 amino acids. From germline, CDR1 is SEHNR and CDR2 FQNEAQ (reference sequence). The CDR3 loop is CASSLVTVDINYGYTF. CDR3 nucleotides: TGTGCCAGCAGCTTAGTTACGGTTGATATAAACTATGGCTACACCTTC.